These 25 T cell receptor beta chains originate from one sample sequenced in a study of cytomegalovirus exposure and HLA in healthy donors. Data came from immunoSEQ multiplex PCR; TCRdb stores just in-frame clones and leaves some out. The table lists about 240,000 clones, about 87% of them singletons. The sequencing sample was made of PBMCs. All receptors derive from a man between 18 and 35 years old in good health and CMV-seronegative.

The genes are TRBV25-1 and TRBJ2-1, with 7 bases identical to TRBD2. In germline, CDR1 is MGHDK, CDR2 SYGVNS. The V gene end was trimmed by 8 bases and the J gene end by 9 bases; junction bases not matched to a gene: 10. CDR3 size: 13 residues. The chain's CDR3 is CASGESGTSEQFF. CDR3 nucleotide sequence: TGTGCCAGCGGGGAAAGCGGGACCAGTGAGCAGTTCTTC. Full variable domain (rest looked up from reference TRBV25-1 and TRBJ2-1): EADIYQTPRYLVIGTGKKITLECSQTMGHDKMYWYQQDPGMELHLIHYSYGVNSTEKGDLSSESTVSRIRTEHFPLTLESARPSHTSQYLCASGESGTSEQFFGPGTRLTVL.

The genes are TRBV6-1 and TRBJ2-6, with D possibly matching TRBD1 (5 bases). The CDR3 extends over 15 amino acids. Trimming pared 2 bases from V and 4 bases from J, leaving 9 bases between. Germline V gene lookup returns CDR1 MNHNS and CDR2 SASEGT. DNA for the CDR3: TGTGCCAGCAGTGAAAGGGGTGGCGGGGCCAACGTCCTGACTTTC. It is translated as CASSERGGGANVLTF.

CDR3 region: CSVEGGIYGYTF. The CDR3 DNA follows: TGCAGCGTTGAGGGAGGGATATATGGCTACACCTTC. The chain combines TRBV29-1 with TRBJ1-2; the D is unclear. CDR1 is SQVTM, CDR2 ANQGSEA, per germline. The CDR3 has 12 residues. Trimming stripped 3 bases from V and 5 bases from J, with 10 bases between.

This chain links TRBV30 with TRBJ2-1; D gene uncertain. The V gene's germline CDR1 is GTSNPN and CDR2 SVGIG (reference sequence). V was cut by 4 bases and J by 0 bases, with 10 bases left in between. The CDR3 sequence is 14 residues long. The CDR3: CAWTHYSSYNEQFF. Here the CDR3 DNA reads TGTGCCTGGACACATTACAGCTCCTACAATGAGCAGTTCTTC.

This chain joins TRBV11-2 and TRBJ1-2; no firm D call. CDR3 length: 15 amino acids. Germline loops: CDR1 SGHAT, CDR2 FQNNGV. Trimming shortened V by 4 bases and J by 9 bases, and 21 bases separated the two germline ends. CDR3 sequence: CASSSLRLARGSYTF. CDR3 in DNA: TGTGCCAGCAGCTCCCTCCGTTTGGCCCGGGGAAGCTACACCTTC.

V and J are TRBV7-9 and TRBJ1-2; 7 positions match TRBD1. The V gene end was trimmed by 5 bases and the J gene end by 3 bases; junction bases not matched to a gene: 9. This CDR3 contains 15 residues. CDR1 and CDR2 (germline): SEHNR, FQNEAQ (reference sequence). The CDR3 region is CASSPTWGTDYGYTF. The CDR3 bases are TGTGCCAGCAGCCCTACCTGGGGGACAGACTATGGCTACACCTTC.

The V gene is TRBV5-1, the J gene TRBJ2-5; D is perhaps TRBD1 (6 bases). The CDR3 covers 15 residues. Trimming stripped 5 bases from V and 4 bases from J, with 18 bases between. CDR1 and CDR2 from the germline V gene are SGHRS and YFSETQ. The CDR3 is CASSQTQGIGETQYF. CDR3 in DNA: TGCGCCAGCAGTCAAACCCAGGGGATCGGAGAGACCCAGTACTTC.

J is TRBJ2-7 and V is TRBV5-4; TRBD1 aligns across 8 bases. Germline CDR1 reads SGHNT; CDR2 reads YYREEE (reference sequence). V was pared by 1 base and J by 7 bases, with 10 bases of the junction left unmatched. The CDR3 totals 15 residues. CDR3 DNA: TGTGCCAGCAGCTTGAGCAGGGGGCCTGCCGTGGAGCAGTACTTC. Amino acid sequence: CASSLSRGPAVEQYF.

The J gene is TRBJ1-6, the V gene TRBV28; tentatively, D is TRBD1 (6 bases). Per germline, CDR1 MDHEN and CDR2 SYDVKM. This CDR3 spans 16 amino acids. V lost 5 bases and J lost 7, with 18 bases in between. CDR3: CASSLHGGARNSPLHF. The CDR3 DNA sequence: TGTGCCAGCAGTCTACATGGGGGGGCGAGAAATTCACCCCTCCACTTT.

As to this clone: Other DNA sequences of this sample code for an identical CDR3. The V gene is TRBV28, the J gene TRBJ1-2; D may be TRBD1 (6 bases). From germline, CDR1 is MDHEN and CDR2 SYDVKM. CDR3 length: 13 amino acids. The V and J ends lost 2 bases and 4 bases respectively, with 8 bases between them. The CDR3 sequence: CASSLGGPYGYTF. The CDR3 DNA follows: TGTGCCAGCAGTTTAGGGGGCCCCTATGGCTACACCTTC.

This clone showed up just once. V gene TRBV4-3 combines with J gene TRBJ2-3; D is perhaps TRBD1 (5 bases). V was pared by 0 bases and J by 1 base, with 11 bases between. In germline, CDR1 is LGHNA, CDR2 YSLEER. CDR3 size: 16 residues. CDR3 amino acids: CASSQDPRVGTDTQYF. The CDR3 region has the DNA TGCGCCAGCAGCCAAGATCCCAGGGTGGGCACAGATACGCAGTATTTT.

V gene TRBV29-1 combines with J gene TRBJ1-2; D possibly corresponds to TRBD1 (6 bases). Germline lookup yields CDR1 SQVTM and CDR2 ANQGSEA. Trimming pared 7 bases from V and 4 bases from J, leaving 10 bases between. The CDR3 consists of 11 residues. CDR3 bases: TGCAGCGGTGGGGGCGGCTATGGCTACACCTTC. Residues: CSGGGGYGYTF.

The chain recombines TRBV7-2 with TRBJ2-1, with TRBD2 matching over 13 bases. This CDR3 is built from 15 residues. The ends lost 4 bases at V and 6 bases at J; junction bases unmatched: 3. Germline loops: CDR1 SGHTA, CDR2 FQGNSA. The CDR3 loop is CASSSLAGGPNEQFF. CDR3 DNA: TGTGCCAGCAGCTCACTAGCGGGAGGGCCCAATGAGCAGTTCTTC.

This rearrangement joins TRBV21-1 to TRBJ2-7; the D call TRBD1 from the table was never checked on the DNA. TRBV21-1 is a pseudogene. This CDR3 comprises 13 residues. In DNA form, the CDR3 reads TGTGCCAGCGCAGCCTTAAATCGGCAGGGGCAGTACTTC. Translation gives CASAALNRQGQYF.

The chain carries TRBV5-5 and TRBJ2-7, with 9 bases lining up with TRBD1. With V trimmed by 5 bases and J by 4 bases, 10 bases remained unmatched. The CDR3 length is 15 residues. CDR1 is SGHKS and CDR2 is YYEKEE in the germline V gene (reference sequence). The CDR3 region is CASRSTGTGSYEQYF. CDR3 nucleotide sequence: TGTGCCAGCAGATCGACCGGGACAGGGTCTTACGAGCAGTACTTC.

The chain recombines TRBV28 with TRBJ2-7; D ambiguous. The CDR3 consists of 14 residues. Trimming took 3 bases from V and 4 from J, leaving 13 bases between them. The germline V gene has CDR1 MDHEN and CDR2 SYDVKM. CDR3 sequence: CASSFGVTIYEQYF. The DNA of the CDR3 is TGTGCCAGCAGTTTTGGAGTCACAATATACGAGCAGTACTTC.

The chain recombines TRBV27 with TRBJ2-7, with 13 bases that match TRBD2. V was pared by 3 bases and J by 0 bases, with 14 bases of the junction left unmatched. Germline values: CDR1 MNHEY, CDR2 SMNVEV (reference sequence). CDR3 length equals 20 residues. The chain's CDR3 is CASSFRGTATSGGASYEQYF. The CDR3 DNA reads TGTGCCAGCAGTTTTAGGGGGACCGCCACTAGCGGGGGGGCCTCCTACGAGCAGTACTTC.

The V call is TRBV7-2, the J call TRBJ2-3, with D possibly TRBD2 on 5 matching bases. The V gene lost 6 bases and the J gene lost 2 bases, with 12 bases spanning the gap. Germline V gene data show CDR1 as SGHTA and CDR2 as FQGNSA. CDR3 length equals 14 residues. The CDR3 nucleotides read TGTGCCAGCAGACTAGGCTCCAACACAGATACGCAGTATTTT. As protein: CASRLGSNTDTQYF.

The CDR3 DNA sequence: TGTGCCAGCAGTGAAGCCCCGACAGGGGTCTACGAGCAGTACTTC. As protein: CASSEAPTGVYEQYF. This chain connects TRBV6-1 to TRBJ2-7; 8 bases align to TRBD1. Germline loops: CDR1 MNHNS, CDR2 SASEGT. Trimming at V came to 0 bases and at J to 3 bases, leaving 4 bases not matched to a gene. The CDR3 covers 15 residues.

The chain uses TRBV6-1 and TRBJ1-6; 10 bases align to TRBD1. V shed 9 bases and J 5 bases; nucleotides not matched to a gene: 7. Germline CDR1 MNHNS, CDR2 SASEGT. This CDR3 contains 15 residues. CDR3 sequence: CASSVTGGDNSPLHF. The CDR3 DNA sequence: TGTGCCAGTTCCGTGACAGGGGGCGATAATTCACCCCTCCACTTT.

There are a few counts of this clone. The chain links TRBV19 to TRBJ2-2; unclear D gene. CDR1 is LNHDA, CDR2 SQIVND, per germline (reference sequence). V was clipped by 3 bases and J by 4 bases, with 9 bases between them. This CDR3 is 14 amino acids long. CDR3 in amino acids: CASSIRVPTGELFF. For the CDR3, the DNA is TGTGCCAGTAGTATTCGGGTTCCCACCGGGGAGCTGTTTTTT.

This sequence joins TRBV27 and TRBJ2-7, with 7 positions matching TRBD2. In germline, CDR1 is MNHEY, CDR2 SMNVEV (reference sequence). CDR3 length equals 14 residues. J was trimmed by 5 bases and V by 3 bases; bases with no gene match: 7. The CDR3 loop reads CASSLGGGRHEQYF. Here the CDR3 DNA reads TGTGCCAGCAGTTTGGGCGGGGGAAGGCACGAGCAGTACTTC.

This chain joins TRBV18 and TRBJ2-7; possible D gene TRBD1, 5 bases. CDR1 is KGHSH and CDR2 is LQKENI in the germline V gene. This CDR3 spans 14 amino acids. V was cut by 5 bases and J by 3 bases, with 14 bases left in between. CDR3 in amino acids: CASSDDSSNYEQYF. The CDR3 nucleotides read TGTGCCAGCTCAGATGACAGTTCGAACTACGAGCAGTACTTC.

This clone appeared once. CDR3 coding DNA: TGTGCCAGCAGTTTAGAGGGGGCGCGGGGGGACAATGAGCAGTTCTTC. Protein product: CASSLEGARGDNEQFF. The gene calls are TRBV27 and TRBJ2-1; a possible D gene is TRBD2 (8 bases). Germline V CDR1 and CDR2: MNHEY, SMNVEV (reference sequence). V was clipped by 2 bases and J by 5 bases, with 16 bases between them. The CDR3 is made up of 16 amino acids.

The V call is TRBV11-2, the J call TRBJ2-5, with 7 bases that match TRBD1. V shed 1 base and J 5 bases; nucleotides not matched to a gene: 10. The germline V gene has CDR1 SGHAT and CDR2 FQNNGV. The length of the CDR3 is 16 residues. The CDR3 sequence: CASSLGAGGVRETQYF. In nucleotides, the CDR3 is TGTGCCAGCAGCTTAGGGGCAGGGGGAGTTAGGGAGACCCAGTACTTC.